This TCR beta chain was recorded in a study of blood T cells in healthy people across ages (dated by TCRdb to 2013 to 2016). Regarding the complete study: Template switching captured roughly one uniquely barcoded TCR beta cDNA molecule per two T cells in model experiments. For two donors (one aged 18 to 29 and one aged 80 or older), the study analyzed two additional independent replicas of 1 million unique cDNA reads from the same blood draw. The study measured age-related changes in TCR beta repertoire diversity using deep sequencing normalized with unique cDNA molecular identifiers. Four age groups were formed from the donors: young (average 16 years), middle-aged (approximately 40), aged (62) and long-lived (more than 75).

Systemically healthy Caucasian individuals from Russia, some 38 in total and aged 6 to 90 years, were included as donors. Each donor gave approximately 9.4 milliliters of peripheral blood, drawn into EDTA-treated Vacutainer tubes. PBMCs were isolated by Ficoll-Paque density-gradient centrifugation, with at least 7 million obtained per sample. Total RNA, at least 5.5 micrograms per sample, was extracted from PBMCs with Trizol reagent. The percentages of naive CD45RAhigh/CD27high T cells were determined by flow cytometry on a PBMC aliquot from every donor. What the study reported, not specific to this receptor: Estimates of total diversity based on one million sequenced T cells were considered lower bounds and underestimates. Observed TCR beta diversity per million T cells fell roughly linearly with age, and a significant reduction was already apparent by age around 39. A strong correlation was found between observed TCR beta diversity and the percentage of naive T cells measured by flow cytometry. The CMV infection status of donors was not known, potentially confounding age-related changes in expanded clonotypes. Because profiling used bulk unsorted PBMCs, naive and antigen-experienced compartments could not be compared conclusively. Compared with the aged group, the long-lived group had more naive CD4+ T cells, fewer expanded clones and increased TCR diversity, suggesting age selection.

This clonotype was observed a handful of times. What this receptor recognizes is not known. There are no base qualities to consult, and no much larger clone falls within one base. The library was produced with 5' RACE. The instrument was an Illumina HiSeq 2500. The second PCR ran for about 7 to 11 cycles and used a J-beta primer mix along with a sample-barcoded 5' primer. A unique molecular identifier was introduced onto each TCR beta cDNA molecule by a template-switch 5' adaptor carrying 12 random nucleotides. Each sample yielded at least 3 million CDR3-containing paired-end reads. All of the RNA was converted into first-strand cDNA using the Mint cDNA synthesis kit, with a TRBC-specific oligonucleotide serving as the primer. Following uracil-DNA glycosylase treatment, a first 18-cycle PCR with universal primers M1SS and BC2_uni_R was performed on all cDNA. The paper's data handling went like this. Normalization of each sample was performed by random selection of 1 million high-quality reads, each carrying a distinct molecular identifier. Instead of being binned into consensus sequences, reads with shared molecular identifiers were discarded. CDR3 identification, clonotype clustering and error correction used MiTCR with a Q25 quality threshold and the strictest error-elimination algorithm. A nonparametric unseen species model with Euler transformation was used to estimate lower-bound total TCR beta diversity. TCRdb reran the public reads through fastp at Q25 and MiXCR, keeping productive beta chains. CDR3 protein sequences are deduplicated, and each keeps its most common genes and DNA. TCRdb assigned the V and J calls; the authors' analysis was not used. The table for this sample lists 800,000 to 950,000 distinct CDR3 sequences; approximately 32% of them were counted only once. Clones ranked in the top ten supply about 10% of the sample.

Inclusive of the bounding cysteine and phenylalanine, the CDR3 is 15 residues long. This entry keeps only the CDR3 DNA: 45 bases, framed from base 1. Trimming accounts for 5 bases at V and 7 bases at J, while the number of junction bases matched to no gene is 8. CDR1 and CDR2 (SNHLY, FYNNEI) derive from the germline V gene. This sample also belongs to another study, concerning T cells of mothers and their children. From the second report: The donors were nine systemically healthy Caucasian individuals, made up of three mothers and their six children. cDNA synthesis used all of the extracted RNA, with approximately 1.4 ug of RNA in each 15 ul reaction. In the second PCR, the M1S primer introduced both the sample barcodes and 2-4 random nucleotides. Over 8 million TCR beta CDR3 reads were obtained for each mother, and around 2.7 million reads were obtained for each child. Thymic selection shapes the output of TCR recombination in a similar way in related and unrelated pairs, and inherited differences have a minor effect. Normalized repertoire overlap was always slightly but never significantly higher in related than unrelated mother-child pairs. No persistent microchimeric T cell clones were detected, at a sensitivity of around 97 clones per million clonotypes. To look for features that set related mother-child pairs apart from unrelated individuals, the researchers ran deep NGS to compare the TCR beta repertoires of mothers and children. Mothers averaged roughly 40 +/- 4 years of age and children averaged about 10 +/- 4 years. After adapters were ligated using NEBNext reagents, the libraries underwent 100+100 nt paired-end sequencing on an Illumina HiSeq 2000. Mother and child libraries were prepared a month apart and sequenced in separate runs to prevent cross-contamination. For each donor, between about 450,000 and 2,300,000 distinct TCR beta clonotypes were identified. Naive TCR beta clonotypes were estimated from low-frequency clonotypes matched to each donor's FACS-determined naive share, without sorting.

This TCR came from a woman in her thirties or forties in good health. The sequencing input was blood. The chain uses TRBV2 and TRBJ2-2; TRBD1 agrees with 9 junctional bases. In nucleotides, the sequence is TGTGCCAGCAGTTACCGGGACAGGGCGAACGGGGAGCTGTTTTTT. Its coded protein is CASSYRDRANGELFF.